This TCR beta chain was profiled in a study of blood T cell repertoires in COVID-19. Study context: Sites in the United States, Italy and Spain provided acute and convalescent COVID-19 samples. The analysed material was cDNA or gDNA that came from T cells, B-cell-depleted T cells, or PBMCs.

The V gene end was trimmed by 1 base and the J gene end by 6 bases; junction bases not matched to a gene: 5. Per the germline V gene, CDR1 is KGHSH and CDR2 is LQKENI. CDR3 length: 14 residues. Seattle's cohort entered during active infection and was followed longitudinally. The method was immunoSEQ multiplex PCR; TCRdb's version includes in-frame clones alone and lacks a portion of them. The data hold roughly 220,000 clones, with roughly 79% observed a single time. Sequencing was performed on peripheral blood. The receptor was derived from a woman of 80 years or more with COVID-19, enrolled during active disease. The rearrangement links TRBV18 to TRBJ2-7, with 8 bases matching TRBD1. CDR3 region: CASSPQTGVGEQYF. For the CDR3, the DNA is TGTGCCAGCTCACCACAGACAGGGGTCGGCGAGCAGTACTTC.